The TCR beta chain under discussion was sequenced for a study of T cell repertoires in cytomegalovirus infection. From the reads, TCRdb called clonotypes with MiXCR, one entry per CDR3 protein. The repertoire holds around 180,000 distinct CDR3 sequences, with 28% as singletons. On this clonotype itself: The junction departs from the called germline gene at one end, perhaps through a read error.

CDR1 and CDR2 (germline): SGHVS, FQNEAQ. The CDR3 is 15 residues long. J is TRBJ1-5 and V is TRBV7-8; unclear D gene. The sample was PBMCs. This clonotype was obtained from a human donor in good health (CMV status not recorded). Some clones in this sample may be carry-over from other donors' samples. The CDR3 DNA reads TGTGCCAGCAGCTTAATCCGGGAGCGCGGTCAGCACCAGCATTTT. Its protein is CASSLIRERGQHQHF.